This record looks at one T cell receptor beta chain sequence and its context. Only in-frame clones appear in the TCRdb table, and some are missing; sequencing was by immunoSEQ multiplex PCR. The table records hundreds of thousands of clones, 75% to 85% of them present only once. The record originates from a study of shared clonotypes between healthy human individuals. V lost 4 bases, J lost 5 bases, and 7 bases stayed unmatched. The CDR3 consists of 15 residues. CDR1 is SGHNT, CDR2 YYREEE, per germline (reference sequence). This clonotype originated in a woman between 35 and 50 years old in good health. Some clones in this sample may be carry-over from other donors' samples. This chain connects TRBV5-4 to TRBJ1-3; 9 bases map to TRBD1. The sequencing input was PBMCs. CDR3 loop: CASSPSGTGRNTIYF. The CDR3 bases are TGTGCCAGCAGCCCCAGCGGGACAGGGAGAAACACCATATATTTT.